The T cell receptor (beta chain) described here comes from a study of CD8+CD57+ T cells in acquired aplastic anemia. Study at large: Yields of DNA that came from sorted CD4+ and CD8+ cells averaged approximately 3.5 ug.

Between the trimmed V and J ends, which lost 0 bases and 1 base, there was a span of 13 bases. This CDR3 is 16 amino acids long. Germline lookup yields CDR1 SGHDT and CDR2 YYEEEE. The use of genomic DNA as template underpinned the TCR beta VDJ and CDR3 profiling. MiXCR, run by TCRdb on the reads, gives a single entry per CDR3 protein. The sample has over 250,000 distinct CDR3 sequences; roughly 53% are singletons. Patients picked for sequencing had shown CD8+CD57+ cell expansion detected by flow cytometry. Therapy had not been given to patients before blood sampling. This clonotype was seen many times. Its antigen is undetermined. Notes on the study in general: Patients and controls shared over 25 CD8+ CDR3 sequences, highly expressed in patients.

The sequencing sample was made of sorted CD4+, CD8+, or CD8+CD57+ T cells (not recorded which) from PBMCs. This TCR came from a human donor with aplastic anemia. This chain connects TRBV5-6 to TRBJ2-5, with a possible D match to TRBD1 (6 bases). The CDR3 region has the DNA TGTGCCAGCAGCTTGGTGGGACGACAGGCCCAAGAGACCCAGTACTTC. It specifies CASSLVGRQAQETQYF.